The rows below give T cell receptor beta chains drawn from one sample of a study of technical replicates of blood from a handful of donors. Only in-frame clones appear in the TCRdb table, and some are missing; sequencing was by immunoSEQ multiplex PCR. Of roughly 81,000 clones listed, 95% to 98% are singletons. Sequencing used T cells isolated from PBMCs. Source of these receptors: a human donor in good health. Both conserved end residues are part of each CDR3. D genes are given only for firm matches. Size values are once, few and many counts, or a class for expanded clones, and some rows have none.

-	-	13	TRBV15	TRBJ2-1	CATRQDSSGEQFF	TGTGCCACCAGACAAGACAGTTCGGGTGAGCAGTTCTTC
-	-	13	TRBV7-2	TRBJ2-5	CASSLHQGETQYF	TGTGCCAGCAGCCTCCATCAGGGAGAGACCCAGTACTTC
once	-	16	TRBV27	TRBJ1-2	CASSFRDRPANYGYTF	TGTGCCAGCAGTTTCCGAGACAGGCCGGCTAACTATGGCTACACCTTC
-	TRBD1	15	TRBV2	TRBJ2-5	CASSEQGAGQETQYF	TGTGCCAGCAGTGAACAGGGGGCAGGCCAAGAGACCCAGTACTTC
-	TRBD1	14	TRBV27	TRBJ2-7	CASSLWDRALEQYF	TGTGCCAGCAGTTTATGGGACAGGGCCCTCGAGCAGTACTTC
-	-	13	TRBV28	TRBJ1-5	CASSQGVSQPQHF	TGTGCCAGCAGTCAGGGCGTAAGTCAGCCCCAGCATTTT
-	-	13	TRBV27	TRBJ2-3	CASSLLSAGTQYF	TGTGCCAGCAGTTTATTGTCCGCGGGTACGCAGTATTTT
-	TRBD1	20	TRBV6-4	TRBJ2-7	CASSGKDRGPELETSYEQYF	TGTGCCAGCAGTGGTAAGGACAGGGGCCCTGAATTGGAGACCTCCTACGAGCAGTACTTC
-	-	14	TRBV10-3	TRBJ2-7	CAISESTGNYEQYF	TGTGCCATCAGTGAGTCAACAGGGAACTACGAGCAGTACTTC
once	-	14	TRBV7-2	TRBJ1-1	CASSLVIRETEAFF	TGTGCCAGCAGCTTAGTAATCCGAGAAACTGAAGCTTTCTTT